This T cell receptor (beta chain) originates from a study of shared clonotypes between healthy human individuals. Terminally differentiated effector memory CD45RA+ cells were left out of the naive CD8 fraction, which was CD45RO-negative and positively selected for CCR7. V lost 10 bases to trimming and J lost 1 base; unmatched junction nucleotides: 17. This CDR3 spans 17 amino acids. Germline V gene data show CDR1 as MNHEY and CDR2 as SMNVEV (reference sequence). Study-wide results and caveats: Rarefaction curves obtained for sorted subsets showed sequencing incomplete despite large depth.

This was a deep-level run. Sequencing used immunoSEQ multiplex PCR; TCRdb keeps in-frame clones, though not all of them. The repertoire holds about 2.1 million clones, about 94% seen once, with approximately 1.6% in the top ten. As for this clone: The antigen is not known.

The chain is built from TRBV27 and TRBJ2-3, with 7 nucleotides matching TRBD2. Sequencing was done on a sample of naive CD8+ T cells from PBMCs. This TCR was recovered from a man between 18 and 29 years old in good health. Some clones in this sample may be carry-over from other donors' samples. The CDR3 nucleotides read TGTGCCATCGCCCGGGGGGAGGGCTATCTCGGCACAGATACGCAGTATTTT. Its protein product is CAIARGEGYLGTDTQYF.